The TCR beta chain described here comes from a study of shared clonotypes between healthy human individuals. Study-level points and caveats: Sampling covered nothing but blood. Tissue TCR repertoires likely differ from those found in blood.

In regard to this clone: The antigen is not known.

Some clones are missing from TCRdb's copy, which holds only in-frame ones; the method was immunoSEQ multiplex PCR. The table shows 800,000 to 1,200,000 clones, with about 84% occurring only once. From germline, CDR1 is SGHRS and CDR2 YFSETQ. There are 15 residues in the CDR3. Trimming cost V 4 bases and J 2 bases; bases outside gene matches: 5. The chain is built from TRBV5-1 and TRBJ2-2, with 7 nucleotides matching TRBD1. The receptor's source is a man younger than 30 in good health. Some clones in this sample may be carry-over from other donors' samples. The sample was memory CD4+ T cells from PBMCs. Subset: CD45RA-negative fraction. This CDR3 reads CASSIGQENTGELFF. As DNA, the CDR3 is TGCGCCAGCAGCATAGGACAGGAAAACACCGGGGAGCTGTTTTTT.